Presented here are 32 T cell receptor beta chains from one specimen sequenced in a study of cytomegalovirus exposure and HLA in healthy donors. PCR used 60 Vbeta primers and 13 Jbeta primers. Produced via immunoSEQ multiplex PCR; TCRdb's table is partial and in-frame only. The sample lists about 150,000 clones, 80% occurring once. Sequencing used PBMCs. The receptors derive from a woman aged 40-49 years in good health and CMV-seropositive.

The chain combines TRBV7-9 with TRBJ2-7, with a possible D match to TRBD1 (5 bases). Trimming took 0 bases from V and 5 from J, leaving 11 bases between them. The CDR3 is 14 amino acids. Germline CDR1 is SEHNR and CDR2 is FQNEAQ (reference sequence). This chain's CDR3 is CASSLAPRVHEQYF. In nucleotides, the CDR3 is TGTGCCAGCAGCTTAGCGCCCAGGGTCCACGAGCAGTACTTC.

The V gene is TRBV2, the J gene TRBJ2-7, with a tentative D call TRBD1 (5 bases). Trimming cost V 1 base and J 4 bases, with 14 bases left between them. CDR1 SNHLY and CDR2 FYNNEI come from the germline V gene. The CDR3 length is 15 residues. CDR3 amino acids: CASSEGRAVGYEQYF. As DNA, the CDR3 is TGTGCCAGCAGTGAAGGCAGGGCTGTGGGGTACGAGCAGTACTTC.

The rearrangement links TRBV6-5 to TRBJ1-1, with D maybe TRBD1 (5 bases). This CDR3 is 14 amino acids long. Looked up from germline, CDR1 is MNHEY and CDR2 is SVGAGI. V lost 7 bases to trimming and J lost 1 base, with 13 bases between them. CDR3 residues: CASTRQGWNTEAFF. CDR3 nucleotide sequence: TGTGCCAGCACTCGCCAGGGTTGGAACACTGAAGCTTTCTTT.

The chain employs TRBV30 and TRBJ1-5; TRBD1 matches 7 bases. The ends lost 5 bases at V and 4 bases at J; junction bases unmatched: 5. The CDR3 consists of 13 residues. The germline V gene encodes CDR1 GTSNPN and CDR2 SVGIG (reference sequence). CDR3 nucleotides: TGTGCCTGGGCCGGACAGGCTAATCAGCCCCAGCATTTT. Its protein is CAWAGQANQPQHF.

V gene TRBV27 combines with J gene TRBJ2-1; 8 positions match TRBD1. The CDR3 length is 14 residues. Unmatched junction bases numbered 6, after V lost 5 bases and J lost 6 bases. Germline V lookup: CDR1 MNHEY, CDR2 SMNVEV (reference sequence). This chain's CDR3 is CASSRDRFLNEQFF. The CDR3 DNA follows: TGTGCCAGCAGTCGGGACAGGTTTCTCAATGAGCAGTTCTTC.

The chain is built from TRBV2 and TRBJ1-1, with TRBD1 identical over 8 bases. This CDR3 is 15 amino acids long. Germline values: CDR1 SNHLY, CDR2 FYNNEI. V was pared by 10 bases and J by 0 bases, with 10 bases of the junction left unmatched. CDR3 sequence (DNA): TGTGCCACCTTGGACAGGGCGGGGGTGAACACTGAAGCTTTCTTT. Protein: CATLDRAGVNTEAFF.

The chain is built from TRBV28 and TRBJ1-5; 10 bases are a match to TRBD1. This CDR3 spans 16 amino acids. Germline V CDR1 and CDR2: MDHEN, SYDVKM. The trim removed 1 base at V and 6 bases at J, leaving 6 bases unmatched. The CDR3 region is CASSLLRTGGSQPQHF. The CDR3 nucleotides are TGTGCCAGCAGTTTATTGCGGACAGGGGGGAGTCAGCCCCAGCATTTT.

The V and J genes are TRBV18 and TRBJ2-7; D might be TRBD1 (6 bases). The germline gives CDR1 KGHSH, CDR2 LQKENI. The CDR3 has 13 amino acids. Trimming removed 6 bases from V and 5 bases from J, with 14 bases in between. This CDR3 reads CASSTKQGDEQYF. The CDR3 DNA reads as TGTGCCAGCTCCACCAAACAGGGAGACGAGCAGTACTTC.

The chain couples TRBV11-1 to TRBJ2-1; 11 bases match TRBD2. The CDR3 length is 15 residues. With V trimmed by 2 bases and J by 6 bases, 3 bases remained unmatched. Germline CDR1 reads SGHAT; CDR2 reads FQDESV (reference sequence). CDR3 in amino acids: CASSLIAGGPNEQFF. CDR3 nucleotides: TGTGCCAGCAGCTTAATAGCGGGAGGGCCCAATGAGCAGTTCTTC.

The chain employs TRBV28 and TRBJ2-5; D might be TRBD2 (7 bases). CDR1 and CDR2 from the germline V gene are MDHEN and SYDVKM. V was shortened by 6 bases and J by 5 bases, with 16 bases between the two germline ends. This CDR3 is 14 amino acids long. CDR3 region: CASRSPGGSETQYF. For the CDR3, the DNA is TGTGCCAGCAGATCCCCGGGGGGCAGCGAGACCCAGTACTTC.

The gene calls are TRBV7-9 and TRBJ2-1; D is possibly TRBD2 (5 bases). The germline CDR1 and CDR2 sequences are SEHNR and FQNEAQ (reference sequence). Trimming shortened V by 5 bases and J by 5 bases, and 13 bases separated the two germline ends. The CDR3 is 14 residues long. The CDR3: CASSLGGFHNEQFF. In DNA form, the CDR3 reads TGTGCCAGCAGCCTCGGAGGATTCCACAATGAGCAGTTCTTC.

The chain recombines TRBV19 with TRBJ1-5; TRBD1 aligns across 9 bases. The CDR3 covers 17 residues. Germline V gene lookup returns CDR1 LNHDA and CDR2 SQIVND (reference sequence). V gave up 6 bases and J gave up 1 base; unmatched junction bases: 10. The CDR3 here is CASSLVGQGVSNQPQHF. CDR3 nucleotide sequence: TGTGCCAGTAGCCTTGTGGGACAGGGCGTAAGCAATCAGCCCCAGCATTTT.

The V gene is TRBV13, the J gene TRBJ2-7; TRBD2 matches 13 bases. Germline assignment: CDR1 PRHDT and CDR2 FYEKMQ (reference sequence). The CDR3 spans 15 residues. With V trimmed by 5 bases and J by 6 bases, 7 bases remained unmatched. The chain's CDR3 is CASSLRLAGGGEQYF. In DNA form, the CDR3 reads TGTGCCAGCAGCCTCCGACTAGCGGGAGGTGGCGAGCAGTACTTC.

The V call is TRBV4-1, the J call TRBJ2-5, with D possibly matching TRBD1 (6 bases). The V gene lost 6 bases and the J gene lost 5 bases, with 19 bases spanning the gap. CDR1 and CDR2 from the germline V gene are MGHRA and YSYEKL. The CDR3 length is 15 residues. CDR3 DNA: TGCGCCAGCAGTAGACAGGAGGCGCTAGTTGAGACCCAGTACTTC. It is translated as CASSRQEALVETQYF.

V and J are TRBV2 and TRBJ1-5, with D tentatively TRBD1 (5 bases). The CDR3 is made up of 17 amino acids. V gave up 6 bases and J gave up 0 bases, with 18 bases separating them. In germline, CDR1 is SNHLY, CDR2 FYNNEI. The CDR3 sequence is CASRRSGGGYSNQPQHF. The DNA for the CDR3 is TGTGCCAGCAGAAGATCTGGGGGAGGGTATAGCAATCAGCCCCAGCATTTT.

For the CDR3, the DNA is TGCGCCAGCAGCTTGGATGTCAGAGGAGGGGTTCAGTACTTC. Residues: CASSLDVRGGVQYF. The chain is built from TRBV5-1 and TRBJ2-4; tentatively, D is TRBD2 (6 bases). The CDR3 covers 14 residues. Trimming took 0 bases from V and 11 from J, leaving 15 bases between them. The V gene's germline CDR1 is SGHRS and CDR2 YFSETQ.

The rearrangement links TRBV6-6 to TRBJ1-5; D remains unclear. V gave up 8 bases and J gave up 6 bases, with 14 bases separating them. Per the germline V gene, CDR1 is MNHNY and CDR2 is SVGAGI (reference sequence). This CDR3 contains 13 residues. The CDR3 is CASLGPGGQPQHF. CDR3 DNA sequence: TGTGCCAGCTTAGGTCCGGGAGGTCAGCCCCAGCATTTT.

CDR3 in amino acids: CASSLAMGQGREKLFF. CDR3 sequence (DNA): TGTGCCAGCAGCTTGGCCATGGGACAGGGAAGGGAAAAACTGTTTTTT. The chain joins TRBV5-4 to TRBJ1-4; 9 bases match TRBD1. V dropped 0 bases and J dropped 8; count of bases not matched to a gene: 8. Germline CDR1 reads SGHNT; CDR2 reads YYREEE (reference sequence). The CDR3 is made up of 16 amino acids.

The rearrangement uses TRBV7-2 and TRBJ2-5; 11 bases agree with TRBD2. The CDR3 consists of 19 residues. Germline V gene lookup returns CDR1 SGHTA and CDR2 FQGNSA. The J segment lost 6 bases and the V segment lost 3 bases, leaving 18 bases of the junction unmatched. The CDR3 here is CASSLGAGTSGFGGKTQYF. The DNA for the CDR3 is TGTGCCAGCAGCTTGGGGGCAGGGACTAGCGGCTTCGGGGGGAAGACCCAGTACTTC.

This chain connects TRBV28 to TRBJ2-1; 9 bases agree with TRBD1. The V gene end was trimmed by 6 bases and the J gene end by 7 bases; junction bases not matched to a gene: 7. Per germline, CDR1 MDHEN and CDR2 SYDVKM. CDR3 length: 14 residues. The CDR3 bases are TGTGCCAGCAGGGGGACAGGGAAGAGAAATGAGCAGTTCTTC. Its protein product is CASRGTGKRNEQFF.

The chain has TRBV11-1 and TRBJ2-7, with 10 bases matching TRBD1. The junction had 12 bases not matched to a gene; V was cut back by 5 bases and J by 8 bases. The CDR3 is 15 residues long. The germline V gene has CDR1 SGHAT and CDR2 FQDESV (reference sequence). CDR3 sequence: CASSLGGDRGTKQYF. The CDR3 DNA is TGTGCCAGCAGCCTAGGAGGGGACAGGGGCACTAAGCAGTACTTC. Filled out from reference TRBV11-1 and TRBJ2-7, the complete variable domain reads EAEVAQSPRYKITEKSQAVAFWCDPISGHATLYWYRQILGQGPELLVQFQDESVVDDSQLPKDRFSAERLKGVDSTLKIQPAELGDSAMYLCASSLGGDRGTKQYFGPGTRLTVT.

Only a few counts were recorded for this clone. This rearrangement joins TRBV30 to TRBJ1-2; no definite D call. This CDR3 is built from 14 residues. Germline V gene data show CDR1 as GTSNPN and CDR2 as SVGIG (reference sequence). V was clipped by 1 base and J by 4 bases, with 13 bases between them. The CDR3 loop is CAWSGPLGIYGYTF. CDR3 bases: TGTGCCTGGAGTGGACCACTAGGAATCTATGGCTACACCTTC.

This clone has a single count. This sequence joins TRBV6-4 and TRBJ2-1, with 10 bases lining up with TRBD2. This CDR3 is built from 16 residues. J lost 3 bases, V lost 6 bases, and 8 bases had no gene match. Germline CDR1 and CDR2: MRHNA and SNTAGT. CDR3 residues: CASSLLAGAFYNEQFF. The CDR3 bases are TGTGCCAGCAGCCTGCTAGCGGGAGCGTTCTACAATGAGCAGTTCTTC.

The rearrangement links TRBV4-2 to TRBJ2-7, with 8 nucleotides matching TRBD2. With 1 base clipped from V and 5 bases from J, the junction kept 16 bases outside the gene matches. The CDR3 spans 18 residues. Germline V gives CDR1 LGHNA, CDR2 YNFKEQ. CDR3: CASSQVIGRAGVKNEQYF. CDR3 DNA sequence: TGTGCCAGCAGCCAAGTAATCGGGAGGGCAGGGGTGAAGAACGAGCAGTACTTC.

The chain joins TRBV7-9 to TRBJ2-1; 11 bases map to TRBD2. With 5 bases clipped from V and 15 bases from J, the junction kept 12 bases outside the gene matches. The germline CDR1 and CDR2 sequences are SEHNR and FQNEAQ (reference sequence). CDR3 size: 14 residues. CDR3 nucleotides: TGTGCCAGCAGCACAGAGGTCACTAGCGGGAGAGTGTTCTTC. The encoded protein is CASSTEVTSGRVFF. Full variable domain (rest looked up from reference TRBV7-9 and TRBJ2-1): DTGVSQNPRHKITKRGQNVTFRCDPISEHNRLYWYRQTLGQGPEFLTYFQNEAQLEKSRLLSDRFSAERPKGSFSTLEIQRTEQGDSAMYLCASSTEVTSGRVFFGPGTRLTVL.

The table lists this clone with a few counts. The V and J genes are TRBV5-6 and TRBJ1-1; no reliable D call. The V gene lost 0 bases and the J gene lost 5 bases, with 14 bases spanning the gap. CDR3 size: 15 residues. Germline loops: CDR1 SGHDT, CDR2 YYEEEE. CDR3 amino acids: CASSLDRFLGTEAFF. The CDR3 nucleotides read TGTGCCAGCAGCTTGGATAGGTTCCTCGGGACTGAAGCTTTCTTT.

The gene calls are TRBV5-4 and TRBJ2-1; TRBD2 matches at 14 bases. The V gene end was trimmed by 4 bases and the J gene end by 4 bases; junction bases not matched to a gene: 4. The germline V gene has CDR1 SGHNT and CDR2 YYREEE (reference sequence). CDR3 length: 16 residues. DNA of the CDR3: TGTGCCAGCAGCAAGGGACTAGCGGGAGAATACAATGAGCAGTTCTTC. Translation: CASSKGLAGEYNEQFF.

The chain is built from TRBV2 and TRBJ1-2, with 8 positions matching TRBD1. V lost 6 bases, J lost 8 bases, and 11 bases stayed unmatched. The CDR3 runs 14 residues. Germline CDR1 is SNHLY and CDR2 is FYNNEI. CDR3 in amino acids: CASRVQGDSGGYTF. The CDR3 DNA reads TGTGCCAGCAGGGTACAGGGGGATAGTGGAGGCTACACCTTC.

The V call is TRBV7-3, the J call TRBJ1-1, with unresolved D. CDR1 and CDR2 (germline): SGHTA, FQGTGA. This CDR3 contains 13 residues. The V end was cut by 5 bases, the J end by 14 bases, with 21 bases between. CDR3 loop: CASSPTATADRFF. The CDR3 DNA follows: TGTGCCAGCAGCCCCACCGCAACAGCCGATCGGTTCTTT.

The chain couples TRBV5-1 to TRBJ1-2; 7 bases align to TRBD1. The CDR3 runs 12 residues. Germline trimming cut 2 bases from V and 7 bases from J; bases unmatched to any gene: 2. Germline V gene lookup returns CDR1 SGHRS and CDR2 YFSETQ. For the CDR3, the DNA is TGCGCCAGCAGCTTAACAGGGGTTGGCTACACCTTC. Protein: CASSLTGVGYTF.

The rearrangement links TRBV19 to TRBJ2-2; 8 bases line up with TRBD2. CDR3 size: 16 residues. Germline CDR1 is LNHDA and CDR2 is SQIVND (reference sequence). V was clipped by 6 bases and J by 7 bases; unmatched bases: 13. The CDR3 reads CASSLSGSFTIGELFF. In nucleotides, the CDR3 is TGTGCCAGTAGCCTAAGCGGGAGTTTTACCATCGGGGAGCTGTTTTTT. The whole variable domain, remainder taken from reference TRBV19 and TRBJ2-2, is DGGITQSPKYLFRKEGQNVTLSCEQNLNHDAMYWYRQDPGQGLRLIYYSQIVNDFQKGDIAEGYSVSREKKESFPLTVTSAQKNPTAFYLCASSLSGSFTIGELFFGEGSRLTVL.

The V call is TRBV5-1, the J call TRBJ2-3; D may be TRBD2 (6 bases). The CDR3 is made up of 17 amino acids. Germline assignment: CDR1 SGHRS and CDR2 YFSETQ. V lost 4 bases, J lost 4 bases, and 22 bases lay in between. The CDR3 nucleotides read TGCGCCAGCAGCACCTCCTTGGACTACGGATCCCCAGATACGCAGTATTTT. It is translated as CASSTSLDYGSPDTQYF. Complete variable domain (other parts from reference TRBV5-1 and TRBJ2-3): KAGVTQTPRYLIKTRGQQVTLSCSPISGHRSVSWYQQTPGQGLQFLFEYFSETQRNKGNFPGRFSGRQFSNSRSEMNVSTLELGDSALYLCASSTSLDYGSPDTQYFGPGTRLTVL.